These T cell receptor beta chains were read from a single sample in a study of blood T cell repertoires in COVID-19. Assay used: immunoSEQ multiplex PCR; TCRdb lists only in-frame clones, some missing. The sample lists about 280,000 clones, over 85% occurring once. Sequenced material: peripheral blood. Receptors were obtained from a woman aged 25 to 39 with COVID-19, enrolled during active disease. CDR3s include the opening cysteine and the closing phenylalanine or tryptophan. The D gene is left open where the match is weak. Clone size appears in some rows only: once, few, many, or a class for an expanded clone.

20	TRBD1	once	TRBV18	TRBJ1-1	CASSPPGQRYGNRMNTEAFF	TGTGCCAGCTCACCACCGGGACAGCGCTATGGAAACCGCATGAACACTGAAGCTTTCTTT
11	NA	NA	TRBV6-5	TRBJ1-2	CASLAERGYTF	TGTGCCAGCTTGGCCGAGCGGGGCTACACCTTC
16	TRBD1	NA	TRBV27	TRBJ1-6	CASRTDRGTLGSPLHF	TGTGCCAGCAGGACGGACAGGGGGACCCTGGGTTCACCCCTCCACTTT
13	NA	NA	TRBV12-3/TRBV12-4	TRBJ1-1	CANSSVGGTEAFF	TGTGCCAACAGCTCAGTGGGGGGCACTGAAGCTTTCTTT
21	NA	NA	TRBV18	TRBJ1-2	CASSLPTPALRFDGANYGYTF	TGTGCCAGCTCACTGCCGACCCCGGCACTACGGTTCGATGGAGCTAACTATGGCTACACCTTC
17	TRBD2	NA	TRBV5-1	TRBJ2-6	CASSLERGASGANVLTF	TGCGCCAGCAGCTTGGAGCGGGGGGCCTCTGGGGCCAACGTCCTGACTTTC
14	NA	NA	TRBV5-1	TRBJ2-7	CASSLGAGPYEQYF	TGCGCCAGCAGCTTGGGGGCTGGTCCCTACGAGCAGTACTTC
16	TRBD2	NA	TRBV4-1	TRBJ2-3	CASSQEWRGGTDTQYF	TGCGCCAGCAGCCAAGAATGGCGGGGGGGGACAGATACGCAGTATTTT
16	TRBD2	once	TRBV7-2	TRBJ2-3	CASSLGVAGGLDTQYF	TGTGCCAGCAGCTTAGGAGTAGCGGGGGGGCTGGATACGCAGTATTTT
14	NA	NA	TRBV18	TRBJ1-6	CASSDNFYNSPLHF	TGTGCCAGCTCCGACAACTTTTATAATTCACCCCTCCACTTT
15	NA	NA	TRBV18	TRBJ1-2	CASSPGRGAWYGYTF	TGTGCCAGCTCACCTGGTCGGGGGGCTTGGTATGGCTACACCTTC
15	NA	NA	TRBV27	TRBJ1-5	CASSFSGGGDQPQHF	TGTGCCAGTAGTTTTAGCGGAGGGGGGGACCAGCCCCAGCATTTT
14	TRBD1	NA	TRBV3-1/TRBV3-2	TRBJ2-7	CASSWDRKPYEQYF	TGTGCCAGCAGCTGGGACAGGAAGCCCTACGAGCAGTACTTC
15	NA	NA	TRBV24-1	TRBJ2-3	CATSDWGKGTDTQYF	TGTGCCACCAGTGATTGGGGCAAGGGCACAGATACGCAGTATTTT
14	TRBD1	NA	TRBV6-5	TRBJ1-2	CASSLRGGNYGYTF	TGTGCCAGCAGTTTAAGAGGGGGCAACTATGGCTACACCTTC
14	NA	NA	TRBV7-9	TRBJ1-2	CASSSSGTPYGYTF	TGTGCCAGCAGCTCCTCCGGGACACCCTATGGCTACACCTTC
18	TRBD2	once	TRBV19	TRBJ2-1	CASSPGTSGGALYNEQFF	TGTGCCAGCTCCCCCGGGACTAGCGGGGGGGCTCTCTACAATGAGCAGTTCTTC
17	NA	NA	TRBV23-1	TRBJ2-1	CASSQSDTTRAYNEQFF	TGCGCCAGCAGTCAATCGGACACCACAAGGGCCTACAATGAGCAGTTCTTC
14	NA	NA	TRBV30	TRBJ1-6	CAWSVAGSNSPLHF	TGTGCCTGGAGTGTAGCGGGATCTAATTCACCCCTCCACTTT
16	NA	NA	TRBV6-4	TRBJ2-3	CASSPTPGGSTDTQYF	TGTGCCAGCAGCCCCACCCCAGGGGGGAGCACAGATACGCAGTATTTT
13	NA	NA	TRBV5-1	TRBJ2-1	CASSPGDPSGQFF	TGCGCCAGCAGCCCAGGGGACCCTTCTGGGCAGTTCTTC
15	TRBD1	once	TRBV19	TRBJ1-1	CATRRQGAMNTEAFF	TGTGCCACCCGTAGACAGGGGGCGATGAACACTGAAGCTTTCTTT